This TCR beta chain originates from a study of regulatory T cells in long-lasting Graves disease. Libraries of TCR beta came from iRepertoire HTBI primers plus Arm-PCR of CDR3 regions. TCRdb re-called the multiplex PCR reads through MiXCR, storing one row per CDR3 protein. The data show a few hundred thousand distinct CDR3 sequences, 15% seen once. This CDR3 comprises 19 residues. CDR1 MNHEY and CDR2 SVGEGT come from the germline V gene. Losses at the gene ends were 5 bases for V and 0 bases for J; bases not matched to a gene: 14. Described time point: newly diagnosed GD, antithyroid drugs for less than 3 months. Extracted RNA from PBMCs served as the source of the TCR library. EDTA tubes received approximately 8.4 milliliters of collected peripheral blood. These data were also filed under a second study, of T cells in Graves' hyperthyroidism and ophthalmopathy. That report notes: It was uncontrolled infection, other autoimmune disease, pregnancy or lactation that excluded patients. The TCR CDR3 first-round RT-PCR relied on the HTBI primer set.

This TCR was sampled from a woman between 40 and 50 years old with Graves disease. This chain joins TRBV6-2 or TRBV6-3 and TRBJ1-5; 9 nucleotides align to TRBD1. Here the sequenced sample was peripheral blood mononuclear cells (PBMCs), taken at new diagnosis, from a patient treated with antithyroid drugs. CDR3 in DNA: TGTGCCAGCAGTAACCCTGGACAGGGGAACATTTTTAGCAATCAGCCCCAGCATTTT. Its protein product is CASSNPGQGNIFSNQPQHF.